This TCR beta chain was found in a study of cytomegalovirus exposure and HLA in healthy donors listed by TCRdb under 2017. A note on the overall study: A later analysis indicated that the 120 or so validation repertoires were generated on the platform also employed for the 650 to 850 repertoires of the first cohort. Besides the first cohort of around 700 subjects, a separate validation cohort made up of roughly 120 different subjects was used. The study aimed to test whether signatures of past pathogen exposure could be identified by cataloging public T cell receptors. High-throughput TCR immunosequencing, statistical association of individual TCRs with disease status, and machine learning were combined to predict cytomegalovirus infection status.

Notes on this clone: Its antigen is not yet known. It has no much larger one-base neighbor in the sample; base qualities were not kept.

Separate from the roughly 700-subject first cohort, the validation cohort of roughly 110 subjects was the group to which the donors belonged. V is reduced by 4 bases and J by 2 bases, leaving a spacing of 8 bases between them. Reading from cysteine to phenylalanine, the CDR3 counts 14 amino acids. Kept here is only the CDR3 DNA, which spans 42 bases and is read in frame from base 1. From the germline V gene (reference sequence), CDR1 is WNHNN and CDR2 is SYGVQD. Libraries came from the immunoSEQ multiplex PCR assay. The authors processed their data as follows. A statistical classification framework was built for diagnosing cytomegalovirus status from the catalog of TCR beta chain sequences. The table comes from immuneACCESS by way of TCRdb, which keeps in-frame sequences with V and J called. Part of the clones is missing from these tables; in studies checked, under half for an unresolved V gene and the rest for unknown reasons. The V and J calls and clone size were taken over from that table, and D and trimming were inferred from the DNA. The sample table lists over 110,000 clones, more than 85% of them with a count of one. In total, the top ten clones hold less than 9% of the sample.

Overall study outcomes, separate from this receptor: In vitro tests confirmed that a few of the cytomegalovirus-associated TCR beta chains recognize cytomegalovirus antigens. A later analysis had no HLA typing for the validation cohort, so co-occurrence there was scored across all 130 or so repertoires. A total of 150 or so TCR beta chains were listed by the study as associated with cytomegalovirus. The authors suggested that the approach could potentially be extended to other disease states and immunological phenotypes. The classifier was reported to diagnose cytomegalovirus status with high specificity and sensitivity in both the original cohort and the validation cohort. Most TCR sequences were seen in very few donors, while some public TCRs were found in many individuals. In a later analysis, TCRs clustered in the first cohort were found to also tend to co-occur in the approximately 120 validation repertoires, with 94% of cluster scores above 0.

The chain couples TRBV10-1 to TRBJ2-2, with TRBD1 perhaps the D gene, on 5 matching bases. This receptor was taken from a man between 18 and 29 years old in good health and CMV-seropositive. Input material: PBMCs. The nucleotides are TGCGCCAGCAGTGGGACATTAAACACCGGGGAGCTGTTTTTT. Translation gives CASSGTLNTGELFF.